A selection of T cell receptor beta chains follows, all from one sample in a study of shared clonotypes between healthy human individuals. The table came from immunoSEQ multiplex PCR; TCRdb's copy has only in-frame clones and leaves some out. The sample lists about 2.4 million clones; more than 90% were seen once. Sequencing was performed on naive CD4+ T cells sorted from blood. These receptors were taken from a young man in good health. Both conserved end residues are part of each CDR3. The D gene is left open where the match is weak. Clone size appears in some rows only: once, few, many, or a class for an expanded clone.

cdr3_nt cdr3_aa d_call j_call clone_size v_call
TGTGCCAGTAGTATAGATGCCGACGACAGGGGATACAGCTCCTATAATTCACCCCTCCACTTT CASSIDADDRGYSSYNSPLHF TRBD1 TRBJ1-6 - TRBV19
TGTGCTTGCGCTTCCGGGACAGGGCATAATTCACCCCTCCACTTT CACASGTGHNSPLHF TRBD1 TRBJ1-6 - TRBV30
TGTGCCATCAGTGATGTTAGCGGAACCTCCTACGAGCAGTACTTC CAISDVSGTSYEQYF - TRBJ2-7 - TRBV10-3
TGCGCCAGCAGCCCGGGACAGGGAACGGGCACTGAAGCTTTCTTT CASSPGQGTGTEAFF TRBD1 TRBJ1-1 - TRBV5-1
TGTGCCAGTAGTATTGTGGGTGTCAGCAGCTCTGGGGCCAACGTCCTGACTTTC CASSIVGVSSSGANVLTF - TRBJ2-6 - TRBV19
TGTGCCTGGATCTCTCGGACAGGGAATGGCTACACCTTC CAWISRTGNGYTF TRBD1 TRBJ1-2 - TRBV30
TGTGCCAGTAGACCCGGGACAGGAGACCACGGGACCTTC CASRPGTGDHGTF TRBD1 TRBJ1-2 few TRBV19
TGCGCCAGCAGTGATGGGGGCTCTGGGGCCAACGTCCTGACTTTC CASSDGGSGANVLTF - TRBJ2-6 - TRBV10-1
TGTGCCAGCAGCTTAGGGGGAAGCACCGGGGAGCTGTTTTTT CASSLGGSTGELFF - TRBJ2-2 - TRBV11-1
TGTGCCAGCAGTTGGAACAGGGGAGAAAATCAGCCCCAGCATTTT CASSWNRGENQPQHF TRBD1 TRBJ1-5 - TRBV28
TGCGCCAGCAGCCCATCGACAGGTGAGACCTACGAGCAGTACTTC CASSPSTGETYEQYF - TRBJ2-7 - TRBV5-1
TGTGCCATATCTGGACAGGGACCCTATGGCTACACCTTC CAISGQGPYGYTF TRBD1 TRBJ1-2 few TRBV10-3
TGTGCCAGCTCACCCCTCGCGGAACCCGCAGCTTTCTTT CASSPLAEPAAFF - TRBJ1-1 - TRBV18
TGTGCCAGCAGTCGACGGACAGGGGTGATCCCTGAAGCTTTCTTT CASSRRTGVIPEAFF TRBD1 TRBJ1-1 - TRBV6-6
TGTGCCAGCAGTTACGGCAACTCTGGAAACACCATATATTTT CASSYGNSGNTIYF - TRBJ1-3 - TRBV6-5
TGTGCCAGCAGCTTAACGGAGGGAAAGCAGTTCTTC CASSLTEGKQFF - TRBJ2-1 - TRBV7-9
TGTGCCAGCAGCTCCGGACCCGCAGGTGGAAACACCATATATTTT CASSSGPAGGNTIYF - TRBJ1-3 - TRBV9
TGTGCCAGCTCACCTAATCAGAACACCGGGGAGCTGTTTTTT CASSPNQNTGELFF - TRBJ2-2 - TRBV18
TGTGCCACCAGCAGAGGTGGGACAGGGACCCTACAAGAGACCCAGTACTTC CATSRGGTGTLQETQYF TRBD1 TRBJ2-5 - TRBV15
TGTGCCAGCCCAGGGACGGCCACTAATCACGAGCAGTACTTC CASPGTATNHEQYF - TRBJ2-7 - TRBV18
TGTGCCAGCAGCCCCAATAGCAATTCACCCCTCCACTTT CASSPNSNSPLHF - TRBJ1-6 few TRBV7-9
TGCGCCAGCAGCTCCGGACAGGGGGCGACCGGGGAGCTGTTTTTT CASSSGQGATGELFF TRBD1 TRBJ2-2 - TRBV5-1
TGCGCCAGCAGCAGGGGCACGAACACTGAAGCTTTCTTT CASSRGTNTEAFF - TRBJ1-1 - TRBV10-1
TGTGCCAGCAGTTTATCAACAGGGGGGGGTCAGCCCCAGCATTTT CASSLSTGGGQPQHF TRBD1 TRBJ1-5 - TRBV27
TGTGCCAGCAGCCCGATGAGCTCTGGGGCCAACGTCCTGACTTTC CASSPMSSGANVLTF - TRBJ2-6 - TRBV6-5
TGTGCCAGCAGGCGAGGCACAAACTATGGCTACACCTTC CASRRGTNYGYTF - TRBJ1-2 - TRBV28
TGTGCCACCAACCGGGACACCAGCACAGATACGCAGTATTTT CATNRDTSTDTQYF - TRBJ2-3 - TRBV6-1
TGTGCCAGCAGCCCCGGACGGGCCCTCCACTTT CASSPGRALHF - TRBJ1-6 - TRBV7-2
TGTGCCAGCAGTGCACAGGCCCTGAACACTGAAGCTTTCTTT CASSAQALNTEAFF - TRBJ1-1 - TRBV6-1
TGTGCCAGCTCACTCTTTTCTTTATGGACTAGCGGGAGCACCGGGGAGCTGTTTTTT CASSLFSLWTSGSTGELFF TRBD2 TRBJ2-2 - TRBV18
TGTGCCAGCAGTGAGGGGACAGGGTGTCTGTACTTC CASSEGTGCLYF TRBD1 TRBJ2-7 - TRBV25-1
TGTGCCACCAGCAGAGCAGCCAGTTTGAACACCGGGGAGCTGTTTTTT CATSRAASLNTGELFF - TRBJ2-2 - TRBV15
TGTGCCAGCTCACCACCGGTGGCGGGTTTGGGCTACGAGCAGTACTTC CASSPPVAGLGYEQYF - TRBJ2-7 - TRBV18
TGTGCCTGGAGTAAAGGCCGGTCCCCCCCCACAGATACGCAGTATTTT CAWSKGRSPPTDTQYF - TRBJ2-3 - TRBV30
TGCAGCGTGGGACCCGGGGAGCAGTTCTTC CSVGPGEQFF - TRBJ2-1 once TRBV29-1
TGTGCCAGCAGCCTTCGGGGGGCCAAAAACATTCAGTACTTC CASSLRGAKNIQYF - TRBJ2-4 - TRBV7-9
TGTGCTAGTGGTCCGACGGGACTAGCGGGAGCAGAGACCCAGTACTTC CASGPTGLAGAETQYF TRBD2 TRBJ2-5 - TRBV12-5
TGTGCCAGCAGTTCCCCCGGGACTAGTTCCTACAATGAGCAGTTCTTC CASSSPGTSSYNEQFF TRBD2 TRBJ2-1 - TRBV28
TGTGCCTGGACCATCCCCCCGAGGGTCGAGCAGTACTTC CAWTIPPRVEQYF - TRBJ2-7 - TRBV30
TGTGCCAGCAGGGACAGGAAATATCAAGAGACCCAGTACTTC CASRDRKYQETQYF TRBD1 TRBJ2-5 - TRBV2
TGTGCCAGCAGGGAGCGGAGGAGCCCCCAAGAGACCCAGTACTTC CASRERRSPQETQYF - TRBJ2-5 - TRBV6-1
TGTGCCAGCAGCTTAGGGACTCTCCAAGAGACCCAGTACTTC CASSLGTLQETQYF - TRBJ2-5 - TRBV7-2
TGTGCCAGCTCTAGCGGGGAGTACGAGCAGTACTTC CASSSGEYEQYF TRBD2 TRBJ2-7 - TRBV6-6
TGTGCCAGCAGCTTTGAGGGAGGTTACACAGATACGCAGTATTTT CASSFEGGYTDTQYF - TRBJ2-3 - TRBV11-3
TGTGCCAGCAGCGTGGCGGGGGGGCCGATAGATACGCAGTATTTT CASSVAGGPIDTQYF TRBD2 TRBJ2-3 - TRBV9
TGTGCCAGTAGGACAGGGGGCCAGAACACCGGGGAGCTGTTTTTT CASRTGGQNTGELFF TRBD1 TRBJ2-2 - TRBV19
TGTGCCAGCAGCTCCAGCTTGGGTAGTAAGGATTACGAGCAGTACTTC CASSSSLGSKDYEQYF - TRBJ2-7 - TRBV7-9
TGTGCCAGCAGTGCCGAGGGTCTAGGCTCACCCCTCCACTTT CASSAEGLGSPLHF - TRBJ1-6 - TRBV6-4
TGTGCCAGTACCCCATCGCTAGCGGGATTAGATACGCAGTATTTT CASTPSLAGLDTQYF TRBD2 TRBJ2-3 - TRBV19
TGTGCTAGTGGTTTAGGGGGGAACACTGAAGCTTTCTTT CASGLGGNTEAFF - TRBJ1-1 - TRBV12-5
TGCGCCAGCAGCCAAGATGGAGAGGGTTGGCGGCCCCAGCATTTT CASSQDGEGWRPQHF - TRBJ1-5 - TRBV4-3
TGTGCCAGCAGCGTAAGAGTTACAAACAATGAGCAGTTCTTC CASSVRVTNNEQFF - TRBJ2-1 - TRBV9
TGCGCCAGCAGCTCCAGCGGGGAGATCCAGTTCTTC CASSSSGEIQFF TRBD2 TRBJ2-1 - TRBV5-1
TGCGCCAGCAGCTTGGCCCTCGATCAGCCCCAGCATTTT CASSLALDQPQHF - TRBJ1-5 few TRBV5-1
TGTGCCAGCAGTGATGGCGGCAGGAGCATGAACACTGAAGCTTTCTTT CASSDGGRSMNTEAFF - TRBJ1-1 - TRBV6-1
TGTGCCAGCAGTTCGACAGGGGAGGGGACTGAAGCTTTCTTT CASSSTGEGTEAFF TRBD1 TRBJ1-1 - TRBV6-5